The present entry profiles one T cell receptor beta chain with its context. The table came from immunoSEQ multiplex PCR; TCRdb's copy has only in-frame clones and leaves some out. The sample holds more than 50,000 clones; about 90% are singletons and the top ten take about 0.49%. The sample is drawn from a study of T cell changes during pregnancy in multiple sclerosis. This CDR3 comprises 13 residues. Between the trimmed V and J ends, which lost 0 bases and 4 bases, there was a span of 10 bases. The germline gives CDR1 GTSNPN, CDR2 SVGIG (reference sequence). The chain combines TRBV30 with TRBJ2-7; D possibly corresponds to TRBD1 (5 bases). The material was CD4+ T cells from peripheral blood mononuclear cells, obtained after pregnancy. The TCR sequence derives from a female donor in good health, enrolled as a control in a pregnancy study. The CDR3 loop is CAWSVDRSYEQYF. DNA for the CDR3: TGTGCCTGGAGTGTAGACAGATCATACGAGCAGTACTTC.